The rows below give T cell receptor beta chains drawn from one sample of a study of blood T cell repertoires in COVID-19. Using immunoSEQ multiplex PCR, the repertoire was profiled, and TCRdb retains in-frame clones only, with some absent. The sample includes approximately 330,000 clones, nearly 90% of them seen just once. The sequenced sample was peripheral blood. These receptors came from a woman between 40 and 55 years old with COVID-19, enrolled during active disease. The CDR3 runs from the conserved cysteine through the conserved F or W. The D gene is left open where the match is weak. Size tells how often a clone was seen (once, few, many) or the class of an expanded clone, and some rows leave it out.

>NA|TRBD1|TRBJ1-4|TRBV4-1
CASSRNGQGANEKLFF
TGCGCCAGCAGCCGAAATGGACAGGGGGCGAATGAAAAACTGTTTTTT
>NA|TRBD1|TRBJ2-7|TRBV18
CASSPTDRGGYEQYF
TGTGCCAGCTCACCGACGGACAGGGGAGGCTACGAGCAGTACTTC
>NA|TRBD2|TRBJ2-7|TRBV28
CASSLPGLAPGGQYF
TGTGCCAGCAGCCTACCGGGACTAGCCCCGGGGGGGCAGTACTTC
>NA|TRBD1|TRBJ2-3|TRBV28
CASSSYRGATDTQYF
TGTGCCAGCAGTTCCTACAGGGGTGCCACAGATACGCAGTATTTT
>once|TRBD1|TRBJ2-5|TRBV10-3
CAISPTGAIETQYF
TGTGCCATCAGTCCGACAGGGGCAATAGAGACCCAGTACTTC
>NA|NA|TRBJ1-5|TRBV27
CASSLYQYSNQPQHF
TGTGCCAGCAGTTTATACCAGTATAGCAATCAGCCCCAGCATTTT
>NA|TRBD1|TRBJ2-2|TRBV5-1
CASSSGQGRTGELFF
TGCGCCAGCAGCAGTGGACAGGGGAGAACCGGGGAGCTGTTTTTT
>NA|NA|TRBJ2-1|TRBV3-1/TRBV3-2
CASKRRAGRYNEQFF
TGTGCCAGCAAAAGAAGGGCGGGCCGATACAATGAGCAGTTCTTC
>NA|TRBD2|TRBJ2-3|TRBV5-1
CASSTISGGARDTQYF
TGCGCCAGCAGCACCATTAGCGGGGGGGCGAGAGATACGCAGTATTTT
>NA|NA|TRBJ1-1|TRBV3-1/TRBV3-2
CASSQYQGSTEAFF
TGTGCCAGCAGCCAATATCAGGGGTCCACTGAAGCTTTCTTT
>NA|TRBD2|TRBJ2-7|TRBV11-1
CASSPTSGGSYEQYF
TGTGCCAGCAGCCCGACTAGCGGGGGTTCCTACGAGCAGTACTTC
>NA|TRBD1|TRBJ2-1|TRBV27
CASRRAQGQTRNEQFF
TGTGCCAGCAGACGAGCACAGGGACAGACCCGGAATGAGCAGTTCTTC
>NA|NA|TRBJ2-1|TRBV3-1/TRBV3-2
CASSSHGGRTRPSEQFF
TGTGCCAGCAGCTCGCATGGGGGCCGCACAAGGCCTAGTGAGCAGTTCTTC
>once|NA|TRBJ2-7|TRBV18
CASSPRDKIMSEQYF
TGTGCCAGCTCACCCCGGGACAAAATAATGAGCGAGCAGTACTTC
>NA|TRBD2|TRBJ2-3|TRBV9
CASSVGASGSTDTQYF
TGTGCCAGCAGCGTAGGGGCTAGCGGTAGCACAGATACGCAGTATTTT
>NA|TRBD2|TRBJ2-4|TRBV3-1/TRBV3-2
CASSLWPSGSTDIQYF
TGTGCCAGCAGCCTCTGGCCAAGCGGGAGTACCGACATTCAGTACTTC
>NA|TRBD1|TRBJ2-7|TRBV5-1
CASSTHRGDEQYF
TGCGCCAGCAGCACCCACAGGGGGGACGAGCAGTACTTC
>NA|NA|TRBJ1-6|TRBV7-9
CATMGLYNSPLHF
TGTGCCACCATGGGGCTTTATAATTCACCCCTCCACTTT
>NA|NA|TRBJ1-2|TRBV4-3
CASSLTRGGTYGYTF
TGCGCCAGCAGCCTCACGAGGGGGGGGACCTATGGCTACACCTTC
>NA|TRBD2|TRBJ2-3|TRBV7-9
CASSLGLAGATDTQYF
TGTGCCAGCAGCTTAGGGCTAGCGGGGGCCACAGATACGCAGTATTTT
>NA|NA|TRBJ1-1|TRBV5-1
CASSQQGNTEAFF
TGCGCCAGCAGCCAACAGGGAAACACTGAAGCTTTCTTT
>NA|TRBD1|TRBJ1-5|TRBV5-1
CASSLTGGAVQPQHF
TGCGCCAGCAGCTTAACAGGGGGCGCGGTTCAGCCCCAGCATTTT
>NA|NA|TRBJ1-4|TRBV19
CASRTSLNEKLFF
TGTGCCAGTAGGACAAGTCTTAATGAAAAACTGTTTTTT
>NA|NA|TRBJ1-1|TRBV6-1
CASSEKGAVNTEAFF
TGTGCCAGCAGTGAAAAAGGGGCTGTGAACACTGAAGCTTTCTTT
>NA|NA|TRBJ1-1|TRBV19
CASQQVNEAFF
TGTGCCAGTCAACAGGTGAATGAAGCTTTCTTT
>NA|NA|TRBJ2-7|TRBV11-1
CASSPSSYEQYF
TGTGCCAGCAGCCCCAGCTCCTACGAGCAGTACTTC
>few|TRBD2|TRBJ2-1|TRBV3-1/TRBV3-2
CASSAGLAGVEFF
TGTGCCAGCAGCGCCGGACTAGCGGGAGTGGAGTTCTTC
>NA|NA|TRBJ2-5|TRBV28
CASSLQSPTQYF
TGTGCCAGCAGTCTCCAGTCCCCGACCCAGTACTTC
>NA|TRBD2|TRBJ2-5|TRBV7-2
CASSRGLAGGLETQYF
TGTGCCAGCAGCCGCGGACTAGCGGGGGGGCTTGAGACCCAGTACTTC
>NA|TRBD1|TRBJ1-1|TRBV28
CASSQGARSEAFF
TGTGCCAGCAGTCAGGGGGCGCGTTCTGAAGCTTTCTTT
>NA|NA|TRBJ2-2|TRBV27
CASSLFSGGRSSGELFF
TGTGCCAGCAGTTTATTCTCCGGGGGGCGGAGTAGTGGGGAGCTGTTTTTT
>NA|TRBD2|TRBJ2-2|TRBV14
CASSHQSGGPTGELFF
TGTGCCAGCAGCCACCAATCGGGGGGGCCCACCGGGGAGCTGTTTTTT
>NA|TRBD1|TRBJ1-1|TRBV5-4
CASSTGQLDTEAFF
TGTGCCAGCAGCACGGGACAGCTGGACACTGAAGCTTTCTTT